The sample holds one count of the clone carrying this TCR beta chain. The sample comes from a study of blood T cell repertoires in COVID-19. Trimming stripped 4 bases from V and 9 bases from J, with 15 bases between. The germline V gene encodes CDR1 KGHDR and CDR2 SFDVKD. The CDR3 covers 14 residues. Original analysis: How many nucleated cells were present was estimated from reference gene primer amplification. Assay: immunoSEQ multiplex PCR; the TCRdb copy retains only in-frame clones and omits some. The D gene and trimming were derived from the DNA, and the V and J assignments and clone size from that table. This table holds some 300,000 clones, more than 75% found once.

The receptor's source is a woman aged 55-69 years in a cohort exposed to, infected with or recovered from COVID-19 (not recorded which). The sample was PBMCs or T cells enriched from blood (not recorded which). The genes are TRBV24-1 and TRBJ2-1; D not certain. The CDR3 DNA follows: TGTGCCACCAGTGAACCCCGAGTCTACGGTGAGCAGTTCTTC. Translating gives CATSEPRVYGEQFF.